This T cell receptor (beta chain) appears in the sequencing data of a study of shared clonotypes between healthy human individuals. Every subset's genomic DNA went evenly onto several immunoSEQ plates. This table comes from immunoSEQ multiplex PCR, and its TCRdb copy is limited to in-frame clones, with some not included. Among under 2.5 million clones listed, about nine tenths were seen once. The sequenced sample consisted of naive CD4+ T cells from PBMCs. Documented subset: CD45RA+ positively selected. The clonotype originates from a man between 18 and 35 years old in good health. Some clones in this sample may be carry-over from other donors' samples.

This CDR3 reads CASSLYRGNTEAFF. For the CDR3, the DNA is TGTGCCAGCAGCTTATACAGGGGGAACACTGAAGCTTTCTTT. J is TRBJ1-1 and V is TRBV7-2, with TRBD1 identical over 7 bases. Germline CDR1 SGHTA, CDR2 FQGNSA. V lost 2 bases, J lost 1 base, and 1 base stayed unmatched. The CDR3 sequence is 14 residues long.